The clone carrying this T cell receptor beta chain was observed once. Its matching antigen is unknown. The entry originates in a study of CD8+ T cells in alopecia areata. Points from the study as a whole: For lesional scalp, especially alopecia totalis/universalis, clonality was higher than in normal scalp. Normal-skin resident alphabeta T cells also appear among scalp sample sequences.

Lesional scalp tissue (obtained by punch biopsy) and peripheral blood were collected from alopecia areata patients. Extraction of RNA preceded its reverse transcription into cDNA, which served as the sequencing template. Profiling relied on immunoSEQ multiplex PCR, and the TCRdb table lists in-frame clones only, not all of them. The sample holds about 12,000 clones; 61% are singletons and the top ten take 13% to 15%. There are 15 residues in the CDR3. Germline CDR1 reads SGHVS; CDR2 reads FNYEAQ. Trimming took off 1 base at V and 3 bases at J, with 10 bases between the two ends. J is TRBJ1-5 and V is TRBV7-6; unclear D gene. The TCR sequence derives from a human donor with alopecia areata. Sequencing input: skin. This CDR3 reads CASSLGAGVNQPQHF. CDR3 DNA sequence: TGTGCCAGCAGCTTAGGTGCAGGAGTCAATCAGCCCCAGCATTTT.